This T cell receptor (beta chain) was profiled in a study of T-cell memory formation after mild COVID-19. General study points: Researchers found some responding clones in pre-infection memory, a sign that cross-reactive memory joined. Clones that contracted from day 15 to 85 had balanced CD4/CD8; later expanders were CD4+ biased. The second-wave clones peaking on day 37 were not confirmed as SARS-CoV-2-specific.

Trimming took 0 bases from V and 5 from J; bases not matched to a gene: 0. The CDR3 runs 14 residues. From germline, CDR1 is SEHNR and CDR2 FQNEAQ (reference sequence). A remark on this clonotype: Its antigen remains unidentified.

TCRdb used MiXCR to reprocess the 5' RACE reads, holding one entry per CDR3 protein. The sample has approximately 430,000 distinct CDR3 sequences, 20% to 25% seen once. V is TRBV7-9 and J is TRBJ2-5, with 10 bases identical to TRBD2. The clonotype was recovered from an adult woman who had mild COVID-19 (a few samples of this study predate the infection). Cell type and time point are not known. Sequenced material: PBMCs or a T cell subset sorted from them (not recorded which). CDR3: CASSLASGRETQYF. CDR3 nucleotide sequence: TGTGCCAGCAGCTTAGCTAGCGGGAGGGAGACCCAGTACTTC.